These 3 T cell receptor beta chains share one sample of origin, sequenced in a study of T cell responses to AZD1222 COVID-19 vaccine (dated by TCRdb to 2020 to 2023). Libraries were prepared through the immunoSEQ multiplex PCR assay. TCRdb re-hosts the immuneACCESS table, in-frame sequences only. Its copies lack some clones; in the studies checked, an unresolved V gene accounts for under half of them, and the cause for the rest is not known. Here the sample has some 140,000 clones; about 85% occur a single time. The leading ten clones occupy around 3% of the sample. This specimen's time point label, interpreted: baseline before first vaccination. Source: peripheral blood, taken on day 0 of AZD1222 vaccination. The origin of the receptors is an adult in good health.

The V and J genes are TRBV5-4 and TRBJ1-1, with a weak D call TRBD1 (5 bases). The V end was cut by 2 bases, the J end by 0 bases, with 8 bases between. CDR3 size: 14 residues. Germline loops: CDR1 SGHNT, CDR2 YYREEE (reference sequence). The DNA of the CDR3 is TGTGCCAGCAGCTTAGGGGCATTGAACACTGAAGCTTTCTTT. Translation: CASSLGALNTEAFF.

The V gene is TRBV5-1, the J gene TRBJ1-1; D is undetermined. Germline CDR1 reads SGHRS; CDR2 reads YFSETQ. The V end was cut by 4 bases, the J end by 4 bases, with 11 bases between. CDR3 length: 13 residues. This CDR3 reads CASSEGFSTEAFF. The CDR3 coding sequence is TGCGCCAGCAGCGAGGGCTTCTCCACTGAAGCTTTCTTT.

V and J are TRBV25-1 and TRBJ2-2, with D possibly TRBD2 on 7 matching bases. CDR3 size: 12 residues. CDR1 and CDR2 from the germline V gene are MGHDK and SYGVNS. Trimming removed 6 bases at V and 6 bases at J, with 8 bases between. Written as DNA, the CDR3 is TGTGCCAGCAGGGGGGGGCCCGGGGAGCTGTTTTTT. Encoded protein: CASRGGPGELFF.